This T cell receptor beta chain was sequenced during a study of T cells in Graves' hyperthyroidism and ophthalmopathy. As for the study in general: Sampling of peripheral blood happened at initial diagnosis, prior to any treatment.

CDR1 is PRHDT, CDR2 FYEKMQ, per germline (reference sequence). Trimming took off 3 bases at V and 2 bases at J, with 16 bases between the two ends. The length of the CDR3 is 16 residues. This clonotype was detected many times. TCR beta CDR3 regions were amplified from RNA. Initially, a first-round RT-PCR of the TCR CDR3 employed the HTBI primer set. Using its own MiXCR run on the multiplex PCR reads, TCRdb lists one record per CDR3 protein. Altogether some 560,000 distinct CDR3 sequences are present, approximately 15% being singletons, with the ten largest covering roughly 7.3%. A lack of ophthalmopathy progression within 18 months defined stable Graves' hyperthyroidism. Each diagnosis drew on symptoms, thyroxine, TRAb, thyroid ultrasound and orbital computed tomography findings.

The source is a woman between 25 and 40 years old with Graves' hyperthyroidism. The sequencing sample was made of blood. The chain couples TRBV13 to TRBJ1-2; D gene uncertain. This chain's CDR3 is CASSFTGIRKNYGYTF. The DNA for the CDR3 is TGTGCCAGCAGCTTTACGGGGATAAGGAAAAACTATGGCTACACCTTC. Together with reference TRBV13 and TRBJ1-2, the CDR3 gives the full variable domain: AAGVIQSPRHLIKEKRETATLKCYPIPRHDTVYWYQQGPGQDPQFLISFYEKMQSDKGSIPDRFSAQQFSDYHSELNMSSLELGDSALYFCASSFTGIRKNYGYTFGSGTRLTVV.